These 28 T cell receptor beta chains share one sample of origin, sequenced in a study of STAT5B mutations in CD4+ large granular lymphocyte leukemia. Produced via immunoSEQ multiplex PCR; TCRdb's table is partial and in-frame only. The data hold about 30,000 clones, with approximately 74% observed a single time. The specimen was CD4+ T cells from blood buffy coats. Source of these receptors: a human donor in good health.

The J gene is TRBJ2-6, the V gene TRBV6-5; D perhaps matches TRBD2 (5 bases). The CDR3 runs 15 residues. CDR1 and CDR2 from the germline V gene are MNHEY and SVGAGI. Trimming stripped 6 bases from V and 0 bases from J, with 9 bases between. For the CDR3, the DNA is TGTGCCAGCAGCCGGGGAAACTCTGGGGCCAACGTCCTGACTTTC. It encodes CASSRGNSGANVLTF.

This chain uses TRBV7-8 with TRBJ2-1; possibly TRBD1 for D (5 bases). CDR3 length: 16 residues. Per germline, CDR1 SGHVS and CDR2 FQNEAQ. The V end lost 4 bases, the J end lost 0 bases, and 13 bases lay between the germline ends. The CDR3 DNA is TGTGCCAGCAGCTCAAATACAGGAATCTCCTACAATGAGCAGTTCTTC. Translation gives CASSSNTGISYNEQFF.

This clone occurred a few times. V is TRBV7-8 and J is TRBJ1-1; the match to TRBD1 covers 9 bases. The germline V gene encodes CDR1 SGHVS and CDR2 FQNEAQ. The CDR3 extends over 18 amino acids. The ends lost 5 bases at V and 3 bases at J; junction bases unmatched: 16. The CDR3 loop is CASSPEGGQGLIDTEAFF. As DNA, the CDR3 is TGTGCCAGCAGCCCAGAGGGGGGACAGGGCTTGATTGACACTGAAGCTTTCTTT.

This chain links TRBV4-1 with TRBJ2-1; D unclear. The germline CDR1 and CDR2 sequences are MGHRA and YSYEKL. This CDR3 region has 15 residues. V lost 2 bases, J lost 1 base, and 9 bases lay in between. In DNA form, the CDR3 reads TGCGCCAGCAGCCAAACCTGGGGTTCCTACAATGAGCAGTTCTTC. This codes for CASSQTWGSYNEQFF.

The rearrangement links TRBV5-1 to TRBJ2-3; D could derive from TRBD1 or TRBD2 (5 bases each). The CDR3 spans 13 residues. Germline V gene data show CDR1 as SGHRS and CDR2 as YFSETQ. V lost 4 bases and J 8 bases, leaving 14 bases between the germline ends. The CDR3: CASSALGGVTQYF. For the CDR3, the DNA is TGCGCCAGCAGCGCCCTTGGGGGAGTTACGCAGTATTTT.

The chain is built from TRBV10-3 and TRBJ1-2; D is ambiguous. Germline lookup yields CDR1 ENHRY and CDR2 SYGVKD. V was cut by 3 bases and J by 3 bases, with 8 bases left in between. There are 13 residues in the CDR3. The CDR3 sequence: CAISEIRDYGYTF. CDR3 sequence (DNA): TGTGCCATCAGTGAAATTCGGGACTATGGCTACACCTTC.

This clone was detected only a few times. The rearrangement joins TRBV7-9 to TRBJ1-2; D is unresolved. Germline CDR1 and CDR2: SEHNR and FQNEAQ (reference sequence). V lost 0 bases, J lost 8 bases, and 13 bases lay in between. The CDR3 has 14 amino acids. CDR3 loop: CASSLARTAGGYTF. The DNA of the CDR3 is TGTGCCAGCAGCTTAGCGCGGACGGCGGGAGGCTACACCTTC.

This clone was recorded a few times. This rearrangement joins TRBV4-3 to TRBJ2-1, with D perhaps TRBD1 (5 bases). The CDR3 has 16 amino acids. Per germline, CDR1 LGHNA and CDR2 YSLEER. With 0 bases removed from V and 2 bases from J, the gap between germline ends came to 11 bases. The CDR3 here is CASSQDSTVTYNEQFF. CDR3 nucleotide sequence: TGCGCCAGCAGCCAAGACTCGACAGTTACCTACAATGAGCAGTTCTTC.

The count of this clone is one. The CDR3 reads CASSLDASNYGYTF. In DNA form, the CDR3 reads TGCGCCAGCAGCTTGGACGCATCCAACTATGGCTACACCTTC. This chain joins TRBV5-1 and TRBJ1-2; unclear D gene. The CDR3 totals 14 residues. CDR1 is SGHRS and CDR2 is YFSETQ in the germline V gene. The V gene lost 0 bases and the J gene lost 2 bases, with 8 bases spanning the gap.

This clone was counted a few times. V and J are TRBV2 and TRBJ2-7; unclear D gene. Germline V gives CDR1 SNHLY, CDR2 FYNNEI. The CDR3 is 11 residues long. With 5 bases removed from V and 3 bases from J, the gap between germline ends came to 5 bases. The DNA for the CDR3 is TGTGCCAGCAGTCCGTACTACGAGCAGTACTTC. Its translation: CASSPYYEQYF.

The chain joins TRBV15 to TRBJ1-4; maybe TRBD1 (5 bases). V was pared by 3 bases and J by 3 bases, with 14 bases between. Per the germline V gene, CDR1 is LNHNV and CDR2 is YYDKDF (reference sequence). The CDR3 length is 16 residues. The CDR3 reads CATSRAYMGANEKLFF. Written as DNA, the CDR3 is TGTGCCACCAGCAGGGCCTATATGGGGGCTAATGAAAAACTGTTTTTT.

This chain links TRBV21-1 with TRBJ2-4; the DNA was not used to check the table's D call, TRBD1. TRBV21-1 is reported as a pseudogene. This CDR3 contains 17 residues. The CDR3 coding sequence is TGTGCCAGCAGCCCCCGATTGATCCAGGGAAATGAGGACATTCAGTACTTC. It is translated as CASSPRLIQGNEDIQYF.

The chain uses TRBV28 and TRBJ1-3; 7 nucleotides align to TRBD1. The CDR3 covers 15 residues. In germline, CDR1 is MDHEN, CDR2 SYDVKM. The J segment lost 3 bases and the V segment lost 7 bases, leaving 9 bases of the junction unmatched. In DNA, the CDR3 is TGTGCCAGCAAGCTGGGCAGGGGGAATGGAAACACCATATATTTT. As protein: CASKLGRGNGNTIYF.

This clone was recorded only once. The chain carries TRBV6-1 and TRBJ2-7; D is unresolved. The length of the CDR3 is 13 residues. CDR1 and CDR2 (germline): MNHNS, SASEGT. V gave up 6 bases and J gave up 2 bases, with 11 bases separating them. CDR3 region: CASSHLPPYEQYV. In DNA form, the CDR3 reads TGTGCCAGCAGCCACTTACCCCCCTACGAGCAGTACGTC.

The chain joins TRBV27 to TRBJ2-5, with no clear D. V was clipped by 5 bases and J by 1 base, with 8 bases between them. The CDR3 consists of 13 residues. CDR1 and CDR2 (germline): MNHEY, SMNVEV (reference sequence). CDR3 loop: CASSRRSQETQYF. The CDR3 nucleotides read TGTGCCAGCAGTCGCAGGTCCCAAGAGACCCAGTACTTC.

This clone has just a few counts. This chain uses TRBV28 with TRBJ2-7; 10 bases fit TRBD2. The germline V gene encodes CDR1 MDHEN and CDR2 SYDVKM. V shed 8 bases and J 9 bases; nucleotides not matched to a gene: 19. The CDR3 covers 16 residues. The CDR3 spells CASLEEFGTSDWVQYF. CDR3 nucleotide sequence: TGTGCCAGCTTGGAAGAGTTCGGGACTAGCGATTGGGTGCAGTACTTC.

The rearrangement joins TRBV10-3 to TRBJ2-2, with TRBD2 matching 9 bases. Looked up from germline, CDR1 is ENHRY and CDR2 is SYGVKD. This CDR3 comprises 15 residues. Trimming at V came to 3 bases and at J to 6 bases, leaving 5 bases not matched to a gene. CDR3 sequence reads: CAISDTASGAGELFF. Here the CDR3 DNA reads TGTGCCATCAGTGATACGGCTAGCGGGGCCGGGGAGCTGTTTTTT.

The chain joins TRBV11-1 to TRBJ1-4; TRBD1 matches 9 bases. Germline CDR1 is SGHAT and CDR2 is FQDESV (reference sequence). The CDR3 loop spans 13 amino acids. V lost 5 bases, J lost 8 bases, and 3 bases stayed unmatched. The CDR3 DNA sequence: TGTGCCAGCAGCCCGGACAGGGGCGAAAAACTGTTTTTT. It translates to CASSPDRGEKLFF. Full variable domain (missing parts from reference TRBV11-1 and TRBJ1-4): EAEVAQSPRYKITEKSQAVAFWCDPISGHATLYWYRQILGQGPELLVQFQDESVVDDSQLPKDRFSAERLKGVDSTLKIQPAELGDSAMYLCASSPDRGEKLFFGSGTQLSVL.

The chain joins TRBV2 to TRBJ1-5; tentative D call: TRBD1 (5 bases). CDR1 SNHLY and CDR2 FYNNEI come from the germline V gene. This CDR3 has 13 amino acids. The V end was cut by 5 bases, the J end by 3 bases, with 8 bases between. The CDR3 loop is CASSRQINQPQHF. CDR3 DNA: TGTGCCAGCAGTCGACAGATCAATCAGCCCCAGCATTTT. The full variable domain, in which reference TRBV2 and TRBJ1-5 provide the parts outside the CDR3, is EPEVTQTPSHQVTQMGQEVILRCVPISNHLYFYWYRQILGQKVEFLVSFYNNEISEKSEIFDDQFSVERPDGSNFTLKIRSTKLEDSAMYFCASSRQINQPQHFGDGTRLSIL.

This sequence joins TRBV15 and TRBJ2-5; perhaps TRBD2 as D (6 bases). The germline CDR1 and CDR2 sequences are LNHNV and YYDKDF (reference sequence). V was cut by 7 bases and J by 4 bases, with 19 bases left in between. This CDR3 contains 15 residues. Here the CDR3 reads CATTTQGLRGETQYF. In DNA form, the CDR3 reads TGTGCCACCACTACGCAGGGACTGCGGGGAGAGACCCAGTACTTC.

The chain couples TRBV6-1 to TRBJ1-6; 9 nucleotides line up with TRBD1. Trimming took 3 bases from V and 8 from J; bases not matched to a gene: 5. The V gene's germline CDR1 is MNHNS and CDR2 SASEGT. The CDR3 consists of 15 residues. The chain's CDR3 is CASSELTGGYSPLHF. The CDR3, as DNA: TGTGCCAGCAGTGAGTTGACAGGGGGATATTCACCCCTCCACTTT.

This clone occurred once. The chain recombines TRBV11-1 with TRBJ1-1; a weak D match, TRBD1 (5 bases). Germline CDR1 SGHAT, CDR2 FQDESV (reference sequence). The V end was cut by 3 bases, the J end by 2 bases, with 7 bases between. The CDR3 length is 13 residues. This CDR3 reads CASSFDSNTEAFF. CDR3 DNA sequence: TGTGCCAGCAGCTTTGACAGTAACACTGAAGCTTTCTTT.

This clone was counted a few times. V gene TRBV9 combines with J gene TRBJ2-5, with TRBD1 matching 7 bases. Germline CDR1 reads SGDLS; CDR2 reads YYNGEE. The ends lost 4 bases at V and 2 bases at J; junction bases unmatched: 5. The CDR3 spans 14 residues. The CDR3 DNA is TGTGCCAGCAGCCAGCGACAGGGACAAGAGACCCAGTACTTC. As protein: CASSQRQGQETQYF. The variable domain in full, completed from reference TRBV9 and TRBJ2-5, reads DSGVTQTPKHLITATGQRVTLRCSPRSGDLSVYWYQQSLDQGLQFLIQYYNGEERAKGNILERFSAQQFPDLHSELNLSSLELGDSALYFCASSQRQGQETQYFGPGTRLLVL.

J is TRBJ2-2 and V is TRBV11-1; 14 bases are a match to TRBD2. Germline V gene lookup returns CDR1 SGHAT and CDR2 FQDESV (reference sequence). V lost 5 bases to trimming and J lost 7 bases; unmatched junction nucleotides: 6. The CDR3 is 16 residues long. CDR3 coding DNA: TGTGCCAGCAGCGAGACTAGCGGGGGGGCCGGCGGGGAGCTGTTTTTT. It codes for CASSETSGGAGGELFF.

The table lists this clone with a few counts. The V and J genes are TRBV11-3 and TRBJ1-3, with D perhaps TRBD1 (5 bases). Deletions cut 1 base from V and 7 bases from J, with 11 bases between. Germline values: CDR1 SGHNT, CDR2 YENEEA. The CDR3 loop spans 14 amino acids. In DNA form, the CDR3 reads TGTGCCAGCAGCTTAGCGCCGCGGGGCAACACCATATATTTT. Protein: CASSLAPRGNTIYF.

The chain carries TRBV11-3 and TRBJ1-2, with D possibly being TRBD1 (5 bases). The CDR3 extends over 13 amino acids. The V gene's germline CDR1 is SGHNT and CDR2 YENEEA. The germline V and J ends were trimmed by 4 bases and 5 bases, with 11 bases remaining between them. Here the CDR3 reads CASSSREIYGYTF. CDR3 bases: TGTGCCAGCAGCTCCAGGGAGATTTATGGCTACACCTTC.

This clone was observed once. The chain links TRBV7-9 to TRBJ1-1, with 10 positions matching TRBD1. J gave up 5 bases and V 5 bases, and 11 bases lay outside the gene matches. Germline lookup yields CDR1 SEHNR and CDR2 FQNEAQ (reference sequence). The CDR3 has 16 residues. As DNA, the CDR3 is TGTGCCAGCAGCCCGGGACAGGGGCCCCAAAGGACTGAAGCTTTCTTT. Its translation: CASSPGQGPQRTEAFF.

The J gene is TRBJ2-2, the V gene TRBV11-2; weak D call: TRBD2 (6 bases). CDR3 length equals 14 residues. V was shortened by 2 bases and J by 4 bases, with 8 bases between the two germline ends. The germline V gene encodes CDR1 SGHAT and CDR2 FQNNGV. CDR3 protein: CASSLQRATGELFF. CDR3 nucleotide sequence: TGTGCCAGCAGCTTACAGCGGGCCACCGGGGAGCTGTTTTTT.